These 21 T cell receptor beta chains came from one sample sequenced in a study of cytomegalovirus exposure and HLA in healthy donors. Libraries were prepared by immunoSEQ multiplex PCR; TCRdb keeps only in-frame clonotypes and omits some of them. The table has 300,000 to 400,000 clones, approximately 90% seen once. Sequencing used PBMCs. The receptors were sampled from a woman aged 18-29 years in good health and CMV-seronegative.

This clone was seen more than once but under ten times. The chain has TRBV6-5 and TRBJ1-2; 8 nucleotides agree with TRBD1. Trimming cost V 4 bases and J 7 bases; bases outside gene matches: 11. This CDR3 region has 15 residues. Germline V gene lookup returns CDR1 MNHEY and CDR2 SVGAGI. The CDR3 DNA is TGTGCCAGCAGTTCCTCCGGGACAGGAAATGGTGGCTACACCTTC. Translation: CASSSSGTGNGGYTF.

This chain uses TRBV30 with TRBJ1-2; D remains unclear. V lost 2 bases to trimming and J lost 2 bases, with 9 bases between them. This CDR3 comprises 13 residues. In germline, CDR1 is GTSNPN, CDR2 SVGIG (reference sequence). The CDR3 coding sequence is TGTGCCTGGAGTCAGAACAACAACTATGGCTACACCTTC. Its translation: CAWSQNNNYGYTF.

The chain combines TRBV9 with TRBJ2-1; TRBD2 aligns across 11 bases. This CDR3 has 16 residues. Germline-derived CDR1 and CDR2 are SGDLS and YYNGEE. The J segment lost 8 bases and the V segment lost 0 bases, leaving 7 bases of the junction unmatched. The CDR3 coding sequence is TGTGCCAGCAGCGTAGCTACACTAGCGGGAGCTTATGAGCAGTTCTTC. Protein sequence: CASSVATLAGAYEQFF. Variable domain in full (rest from reference TRBV9 and TRBJ2-1): DSGVTQTPKHLITATGQRVTLRCSPRSGDLSVYWYQQSLDQGLQFLIQYYNGEERAKGNILERFSAQQFPDLHSELNLSSLELGDSALYFCASSVATLAGAYEQFFGPGTRLTVL.

J is TRBJ2-6 and V is TRBV2, with 11 bases matching TRBD1. Germline assignment: CDR1 SNHLY and CDR2 FYNNEI. The CDR3 spans 18 residues. V was clipped by 7 bases and J by 3 bases; unmatched bases: 11. The CDR3 here is CASNLGQGAYGGANVLTF. The CDR3 DNA reads TGTGCCAGCAACTTAGGACAGGGGGCTTATGGTGGGGCCAACGTCCTGACTTTC.

The rearrangement joins TRBV10-3 to TRBJ2-7, with 10 bases matching TRBD1. The length of the CDR3 is 13 residues. The J segment lost 5 bases and the V segment lost 7 bases, leaving 5 bases of the junction unmatched. Germline-derived CDR1 and CDR2 are ENHRY and SYGVKD. The DNA for the CDR3 is TGTGCCATCAAGGGACAGGGGTTCCACGAGCAGTACTTC. Protein product: CAIKGQGFHEQYF.

The V gene is TRBV13, the J gene TRBJ1-1; D is perhaps TRBD1 (5 bases). V was cut by 5 bases and J by 8 bases, with 15 bases left in between. Germline loops: CDR1 PRHDT, CDR2 FYEKMQ (reference sequence). The CDR3 spans 13 residues. CDR3 loop: CASSPRGLTEAFF. CDR3 DNA: TGTGCCAGCAGCCCTAGGGGACTGACAGAAGCTTTCTTT.

The count of this clone is one. The chain has TRBV6-1 and TRBJ1-3, with a possible D match to TRBD1 (5 bases). CDR1 is MNHNS, CDR2 SASEGT, per germline. This CDR3 has 17 amino acids. Deletions cut 2 bases from V and 4 bases from J, with 18 bases between. Here the CDR3 reads CASSEPPGGAPGNTIYF. The CDR3 DNA reads TGTGCCAGCAGTGAACCCCCCGGTGGGGCCCCCGGAAACACCATATATTTT.

The chain recombines TRBV19 with TRBJ2-7; 12 nucleotides line up with TRBD1. V lost 3 bases and J lost 2; bases outside the gene matches: 2. CDR1 is LNHDA and CDR2 is SQIVND in the germline V gene (reference sequence). The CDR3 runs to 15 residues. CDR3 loop: CASSMGTGGPYEQYF. The CDR3 DNA reads as TGTGCCAGTAGTATGGGGACAGGGGGCCCCTACGAGCAGTACTTC.

This clone was observed a few times. This rearrangement joins TRBV5-1 to TRBJ2-7; D perhaps matches TRBD1 (5 bases). Trimming removed 3 bases from V and 5 bases from J, with 12 bases in between. The germline gives CDR1 SGHRS, CDR2 YFSETQ. CDR3 length equals 13 residues. The CDR3 region is CASSYSPDNEQYF. The CDR3 DNA sequence: TGCGCCAGCAGCTACAGCCCGGACAACGAGCAGTACTTC.

The chain links TRBV15 to TRBJ2-2; possible D gene TRBD1, 5 bases. Germline assignment: CDR1 LNHNV and CDR2 YYDKDF (reference sequence). The V end was cut by 0 bases, the J end by 0 bases, with 17 bases between. The CDR3 runs to 19 residues. DNA for the CDR3: TGTGCCACCAGCAGAGATCCCCCCTTCCGACAGACGAACACCGGGGAGCTGTTTTTT. Translating gives CATSRDPPFRQTNTGELFF.

The chain uses TRBV29-1 and TRBJ2-7, with D possibly matching TRBD2 (6 bases). V was shortened by 7 bases and J by 4 bases, with 23 bases between the two germline ends. The CDR3 loop spans 15 amino acids. Germline CDR1 is SQVTM and CDR2 is ANQGSEA. The CDR3: CSAVPGLPYPYEQYF. CDR3 nucleotides: TGCAGCGCCGTCCCGGGACTGCCCTACCCATACGAGCAGTACTTC.

The chain combines TRBV7-9 with TRBJ2-2, with D possibly TRBD2 on 6 matching bases. With 1 base removed from V and 6 bases from J, the gap between germline ends came to 24 bases. Germline V gene sequence: CDR1 SEHNR, CDR2 FQNEAQ (reference sequence). The CDR3 spans 19 residues. CDR3 region: CASSLVSLRDSTSPGELFF. The CDR3 DNA reads as TGTGCCAGCAGCTTAGTATCCCTCAGGGACTCCACCTCACCCGGGGAGCTGTTTTTT.

This clone was seen just once. This chain links TRBV7-8 with TRBJ1-3; tentatively, D is TRBD1 (5 bases). The CDR3 sequence is 17 residues long. Germline V gives CDR1 SGHVS, CDR2 FQNEAQ. V lost 1 base, J lost 0 bases, and 13 bases lay in between. This CDR3 reads CASSLGFRGSSGNTIYF. The CDR3 region has the DNA TGTGCCAGCAGCTTAGGGTTTAGGGGTTCCTCTGGAAACACCATATATTTT.

This clone was observed a single time. The chain has TRBV5-6 and TRBJ1-2, with no clear D. The CDR3 contains 14 residues. Germline assignment: CDR1 SGHDT and CDR2 YYEEEE. The ends were cut back, 0 bases at V and 8 bases at J, with 14 bases in the middle. CDR3 residues: CASSLVGAPLGYTF. CDR3 nucleotide sequence: TGTGCCAGCAGCTTGGTGGGAGCACCCCTGGGCTACACCTTC.

This clone was seen only once. This chain uses TRBV6-6 with TRBJ2-3; 10 bases fit TRBD2. Trimming at V came to 11 bases and at J to 1 base, leaving 9 bases not matched to a gene. CDR1 and CDR2 from the germline V gene are MNHNY and SVGAGI (reference sequence). There are 15 residues in the CDR3. In DNA, the CDR3 is TGTGCCGTAAGGGGGAGCGGGGGGGGCACAGATACGCAGTATTTT. Its translation: CAVRGSGGGTDTQYF.

The chain combines TRBV27 with TRBJ2-7, with D perhaps matching TRBD1 (6 bases). This CDR3 is built from 14 residues. Germline CDR1 and CDR2: MNHEY and SMNVEV (reference sequence). V lost 3 bases and J 2 bases, leaving 11 bases between the germline ends. The CDR3 DNA follows: TGTGCCAGCAGTTTCTCGGCAGGGGCCTACGAGCAGTACTTC. It specifies CASSFSAGAYEQYF.

The chain is built from TRBV28 and TRBJ1-1; possibly TRBD1 for D (6 bases). V was shortened by 2 bases and J by 8 bases, with 12 bases between the two germline ends. The CDR3 spans 13 residues. The germline V gene has CDR1 MDHEN and CDR2 SYDVKM. This chain's CDR3 is CASSLHDRREAFF. CDR3 sequence (DNA): TGTGCCAGCAGTTTACACGACAGGAGAGAAGCTTTCTTT.

The chain has TRBV27 and TRBJ1-5; the D gene is possibly TRBD1 (6 bases). V was clipped by 3 bases and J by 0 bases, with 9 bases between them. CDR3 length: 15 amino acids. The germline CDR1 and CDR2 sequences are MNHEY and SMNVEV (reference sequence). In nucleotides, the CDR3 is TGTGCCAGCAGTTTTACAGGGTTTAGCAATCAGCCCCAGCATTTT. Residues: CASSFTGFSNQPQHF.

The chain is built from TRBV7-8 and TRBJ1-3; a weak D match, TRBD1 (6 bases). The CDR3 contains 17 residues. V was clipped by 0 bases and J by 2 bases, with 14 bases between them. The V gene's germline CDR1 is SGHVS and CDR2 FQNEAQ. The DNA for the CDR3 is TGTGCCAGCAGCTTAGCCTACTACAGGGAAACTGGAAACACCATATATTTT. Protein product: CASSLAYYRETGNTIYF.

This chain connects TRBV7-9 to TRBJ2-5, with TRBD1 matching over 7 bases. V lost 5 bases to trimming and J lost 5 bases; unmatched junction nucleotides: 14. The germline V gene encodes CDR1 SEHNR and CDR2 FQNEAQ (reference sequence). The CDR3 runs to 16 residues. CDR3 in amino acids: CASSPNPITGDETQYF. The CDR3 DNA sequence: TGTGCCAGCAGCCCCAACCCCATTACAGGGGATGAGACCCAGTACTTC.

The chain employs TRBV28 and TRBJ1-5, with a possible D match to TRBD1 (6 bases). The CDR3 is made up of 16 amino acids. The germline V and J ends were trimmed by 5 bases and 7 bases, with 21 bases remaining between them. Germline CDR1 MDHEN, CDR2 SYDVKM. The CDR3 is CASSPPDSPLKQPQHF. For the CDR3, the DNA is TGTGCCAGCAGTCCTCCGGACAGCCCGCTAAAACAGCCCCAGCATTTT.